These 23 T cell receptor beta chains were sequenced from one sample in a study of T-cell memory formation after mild COVID-19. TCRdb re-derived calls from the 5' RACE reads in MiXCR, one entry per CDR3 protein. The sample lists roughly 500,000 distinct CDR3 sequences, 20% occurring once. The source material was PBMCs or a T cell subset sorted from them (not recorded which). These receptor sequences come from an adult woman who had mild COVID-19 (a few samples of this study predate the infection). Cell type and time point are not known.

This clonotype was found a few times. The genes are TRBV4-1 and TRBJ1-1; D call uncertain. The V gene lost 0 bases and the J gene lost 2 bases, with 10 bases spanning the gap. The CDR3 loop spans 15 amino acids. Germline loops: CDR1 MGHRA, CDR2 YSYEKL. CDR3: CASSQDRAPNTEAFF. The CDR3 nucleotides are TGCGCCAGCAGCCAAGATCGGGCCCCCAACACTGAAGCTTTCTTT.

The V gene is TRBV10-3, the J gene TRBJ2-6, with a weak D call TRBD1 (5 bases). The V and J ends lost 2 bases and 0 bases respectively, with 20 bases between them. The CDR3 has 20 residues. Germline CDR1 reads ENHRY; CDR2 reads SYGVKD. CDR3: CAISELDSSPPLSGANVLTF. In DNA, the CDR3 is TGTGCCATCAGTGAGCTAGACAGTTCCCCTCCCCTCTCTGGGGCCAACGTCCTGACTTTC.

The rearrangement joins TRBV7-2 to TRBJ2-1; D call uncertain. Germline lookup yields CDR1 SGHTA and CDR2 FQGNSA. This CDR3 spans 15 amino acids. Trimming cost V 3 bases and J 1 base, with 10 bases left between them. CDR3 nucleotides: TGTGCCAGCAGCTTTAAGGATGGGTCCTACAATGAGCAGTTCTTC. Protein: CASSFKDGSYNEQFF.

This rearrangement joins TRBV19 to TRBJ1-5; possible D gene TRBD1, 5 bases. This CDR3 region has 13 residues. V lost 6 bases to trimming and J lost 4 bases, with 10 bases between them. Germline-derived CDR1 and CDR2 are LNHDA and SQIVND (reference sequence). The CDR3 DNA follows: TGTGCCAGTAGCGGACATACTAATCAGCCCCAGCATTTT. The encoded protein is CASSGHTNQPQHF.

This clonotype was counted only a few times. The chain carries TRBV7-9 and TRBJ2-3; D is ambiguous. CDR1 and CDR2 (germline): SEHNR, FQNEAQ (reference sequence). The CDR3 runs to 11 residues. The V end lost 10 bases, the J end lost 4 bases, and 9 bases lay between the germline ends. CDR3 sequence reads: CATPVADTQYF. CDR3 bases: TGTGCCACTCCGGTGGCAGATACGCAGTATTTT. The full variable domain, in which reference TRBV7-9 and TRBJ2-3 provide the parts outside the CDR3, is DTGVSQNPRHKITKRGQNVTFRCDPISEHNRLYWYRQTLGQGPEFLTYFQNEAQLEKSRLLSDRFSAERPKGSFSTLEIQRTEQGDSAMYLCATPVADTQYFGPGTRLTVL.

This clonotype was recorded a few times. The genes are TRBV19 and TRBJ2-1, with 11 bases fitting TRBD2. The CDR3 contains 14 residues. Germline V CDR1 and CDR2: LNHDA, SQIVND (reference sequence). V was pared by 11 bases and J by 3 bases, with 6 bases of the junction left unmatched. CDR3 region: CASRTSGLYNEQFF. The CDR3 region has the DNA TGTGCCTCGAGGACTAGCGGGCTCTACAATGAGCAGTTCTTC.

The chain joins TRBV6-5 to TRBJ2-5; D could derive from TRBD1 or TRBD2 (5 bases each). The CDR3 length is 14 residues. The germline V gene has CDR1 MNHEY and CDR2 SVGAGI. V was shortened by 5 bases and J by 1 base, with 11 bases between the two germline ends. CDR3 nucleotide sequence: TGTGCCAGCAGTAAGGGACGCGGCCAAGAGACCCAGTACTTC. Translated, it gives CASSKGRGQETQYF.

The chain joins TRBV24-1 to TRBJ2-1; the match to TRBD2 covers 13 bases. The V segment lost 4 bases and the J segment 5 bases; nucleotides outside the gene matches: 4. CDR3 length: 16 amino acids. Germline CDR1 and CDR2: KGHDR and SFDVKD. The CDR3 loop reads CATSDPGTSGDNEQFF. The CDR3 region has the DNA TGTGCCACCAGTGACCCAGGGACTAGCGGGGACAATGAGCAGTTCTTC.

In its sample, this clonotype was seen a few times. The genes are TRBV7-2 and TRBJ2-7; 9 bases match TRBD2. Germline V gene sequence: CDR1 SGHTA, CDR2 FQGNSA. This CDR3 has 15 residues. The J segment lost 9 bases and the V segment lost 5 bases, leaving 14 bases of the junction unmatched. Written as DNA, the CDR3 is TGTGCCAGCAGCCTCGATGGGGTTAGCGGGAGAGGGCAGTACTTC. Its translation: CASSLDGVSGRGQYF.

The DNA of the CDR3 is TGTGCCAGCAGCCGACTAGCGGGAGGCCCGGCAGAGACCCAGTACTTC. This codes for CASSRLAGGPAETQYF. The chain has TRBV7-3 and TRBJ2-5; 13 bases match TRBD2. Germline assignment: CDR1 SGHTA and CDR2 FQGTGA. The CDR3 is 16 amino acids. V lost 5 bases and J lost 4; bases outside the gene matches: 7.

V and J are TRBV11-2 and TRBJ2-1; 10 nucleotides line up with TRBD2. Per germline, CDR1 SGHAT and CDR2 FQNNGV. After removal of 3 bases from V and 8 bases from J, the junction contained 7 bases not matched to a gene. The CDR3 contains 15 residues. DNA for the CDR3: TGTGCCAGCAGCTTTGCTAGCGGGAGATCCGATGAGCAGTTCTTC. Protein product: CASSFASGRSDEQFF.

In its sample, this clonotype was seen a few times. The chain recombines TRBV7-2 with TRBJ2-7, with 9 bases identical to TRBD1. Germline CDR1 and CDR2: SGHTA and FQGNSA. CDR3 length: 13 amino acids. J was trimmed by 6 bases and V by 4 bases; bases with no gene match: 4. In DNA, the CDR3 is TGTGCCAGCAGCTACGGGACAGGGTTCGAGCAGTACTTC. Translation gives CASSYGTGFEQYF.

The J gene is TRBJ2-1, the V gene TRBV7-8; 10 bases match TRBD2. With V trimmed by 5 bases and J by 0 bases, 16 bases remained unmatched. This CDR3 comprises 20 residues. Per the germline V gene, CDR1 is SGHVS and CDR2 is FQNEAQ. The CDR3 loop reads CASSIGVASGGVSSYNEQFF. In DNA form, the CDR3 reads TGTGCCAGCAGCATAGGGGTCGCTAGCGGGGGCGTTAGCTCCTACAATGAGCAGTTCTTC.

This clonotype turned up a few times. The chain recombines TRBV19 with TRBJ2-2; 7 positions agree with TRBD1. V dropped 7 bases and J dropped 6; count of bases not matched to a gene: 5. CDR3 length: 13 residues. CDR1 LNHDA and CDR2 SQIVND come from the germline V gene (reference sequence). The CDR3 reads CASTLQGPGELFF. The CDR3, as DNA: TGTGCCAGTACCCTACAGGGGCCCGGGGAGCTGTTTTTT.

This clonotype was detected a few times. This rearrangement joins TRBV20-1 to TRBJ2-1; D is unclear. The germline gives CDR1 DFQATT, CDR2 SNEGSKA (reference sequence). Trimming took off 3 bases at V and 0 bases at J, with 9 bases between the two ends. The CDR3 spans 14 residues. CDR3 sequence (DNA): TGCAGTGCTAGTATACGTTTCTCCTACAATGAGCAGTTCTTC. As protein: CSASIRFSYNEQFF.

The rearrangement joins TRBV3-1 to TRBJ2-1; D unresolved. Germline-derived CDR1 and CDR2 are LGHDT and YNNKEL (reference sequence). The CDR3 covers 14 residues. V lost 4 bases, J lost 1 base, and 8 bases lay in between. The CDR3 loop is CASSPYGSYNEQFF. The CDR3 DNA sequence: TGTGCCAGCAGCCCCTATGGGTCCTACAATGAGCAGTTCTTC.

This chain connects TRBV15 to TRBJ2-7, with 8 bases lining up with TRBD2. The trim removed 5 bases at V and 2 bases at J, leaving 8 bases unmatched. Germline V gene data show CDR1 as LNHNV and CDR2 as YYDKDF (reference sequence). The CDR3 is made up of 15 amino acids. CDR3 sequence reads: CATSPRGDGAYEQYF. The CDR3 DNA follows: TGTGCCACCAGCCCGCGGGGGGACGGAGCCTACGAGCAGTACTTC.

V is TRBV25-1 and J is TRBJ2-7; D might be TRBD1 or TRBD2, each matching 6 bases. Germline CDR1 reads MGHDK; CDR2 reads SYGVNS. The CDR3 is 17 amino acids. Trimming pared 5 bases from V and 1 base from J, leaving 21 bases between. The DNA for the CDR3 is TGTGCCAGCAGTCCTCCAGGGGCGGGGCCAACTTCCTACGAGCAGTACTTC. This codes for CASSPPGAGPTSYEQYF.

This clonotype was seen at least ten times. The gene calls are TRBV12-3 or TRBV12-4 and TRBJ1-3; D is unresolved. This CDR3 contains 15 residues. Between the trimmed V and J ends, which lost 7 bases and 0 bases, there was a span of 13 bases. The CDR3 sequence is CASKKAEHSGNTIYF. The CDR3 DNA is TGTGCCAGCAAGAAGGCCGAGCACTCTGGAAACACCATATATTTT.

The chain uses TRBV6-5 and TRBJ1-1; unclear D gene. With 4 bases removed from V and 11 bases from J, the gap between germline ends came to 17 bases. This CDR3 comprises 13 residues. Germline loops: CDR1 MNHEY, CDR2 SVGAGI. This chain's CDR3 is CASSSGSTTPAFF. CDR3 DNA: TGTGCCAGCAGTTCGGGGTCTACAACGCCGGCTTTCTTT.

CDR3 region: CATSGTDSNQPQHF. In nucleotides, the CDR3 is TGTGCCACCAGTGGTACGGATAGCAATCAGCCCCAGCATTTT. This chain links TRBV24-1 with TRBJ1-5; D gene ambiguous. Germline V lookup: CDR1 KGHDR, CDR2 SFDVKD. The CDR3 covers 14 residues. The ends were cut back, 5 bases at V and 0 bases at J, with 7 bases in the middle.

V is TRBV25-1 and J is TRBJ2-3; D is unresolved. CDR3 length: 13 residues. Germline V gene lookup returns CDR1 MGHDK and CDR2 SYGVNS. The ends were cut back, 4 bases at V and 1 base at J, with 6 bases in the middle. DNA of the CDR3: TGTGCCAGCAGTGGAATGGGCACAGATACGCAGTATTTT. It specifies CASSGMGTDTQYF.

The chain links TRBV7-8 to TRBJ2-2; 9 bases map to TRBD2. The CDR3 sequence is 17 residues long. Germline CDR1 reads SGHVS; CDR2 reads FQNEAQ. The V segment lost 5 bases and the J segment 0 bases; nucleotides outside the gene matches: 7. CDR3 DNA sequence: TGTGCCAGCAGCCCGCCGGGCGGGGGGGCGAACACCGGGGAGCTGTTTTTT. Residues: CASSPPGGGANTGELFF.